This T cell receptor beta chain was obtained from a study of T-cell reconstitution after alpha-beta-depleted transplantation in children. Study-level findings and limits: After transplant, at about two months, alpha-beta T cells were reportedly derived from several hundred expanded graft clones. Certain patients had high TCRbeta diversity at day 60, and it came from recipient T cells and thymic progenitors that survived. T cells produced anew were the main source of T-cell counts and diversity one year after transplant.

With regard to this clonotype: Antigen unknown.

TCRbeta library construction was performed incorporating unique molecular identifiers. TCRdb analysed the PCR reads with MiXCR anew, one entry per CDR3 protein. The profile covers 500,000 to 600,000 distinct CDR3 sequences, with roughly a quarter appearing a single time and less than 40% taken by the ten largest. V dropped 2 bases and J dropped 0 bases, with 8 bases sitting between them. Per germline, CDR1 SGHTA and CDR2 FQGNSA. The CDR3 length is 14 residues. The chain employs TRBV7-2 and TRBJ2-7; D not resolved. The clonotype originates from a boy in the first two years of life with Wiskott-Aldrich syndrome, due to receive a stem cell transplant. The sequenced sample was PBMCs, obtained before TCRalphabeta/CD19-depleted stem cell transplant. The DNA for the CDR3 is TGTGCCAGCAGCTTATATTTCCGCTCCTACGAGCAGTACTTC. Protein product: CASSLYFRSYEQYF.